The entry below describes one T cell receptor beta chain. As yet, its antigen is unknown. This sample is drawn from a study of T cell responses to AZD1222 COVID-19 vaccine. Study-wide points: Sampling captured repertoires only after the peak T cell response. CD4 TCRs associated with vaccination spanned spike, dominating at 160-218 and 743-854. Nearly half of the spike-specific TCRs reportedly recognize variant regions that carry no mutations.

Libraries were prepared by immunoSEQ multiplex PCR; TCRdb keeps only in-frame clonotypes and omits some of them. The sample lists fewer than 90,000 clones; around 90% were seen once. The CDR3 sequence is 16 residues long. The V gene's germline CDR1 is LGHNT and CDR2 FRNRAP. Trimming cost V 4 bases and J 6 bases, with 19 bases left between them. The sample was peripheral blood, taken 28 days after the second AZD1222 dose. This chain connects TRBV12-5 to TRBJ1-5, with D possibly being TRBD1 (6 bases). This receptor was identified in an adult who received the AZD1222 COVID-19 vaccine. CDR3 nucleotide sequence: TGTGCTAGTGGTTCACAGGGAAGGGTTGGAGGTCAGCCCCAGCATTTT. Protein sequence: CASGSQGRVGGQPQHF.